These 14 T cell receptor beta chains originate from one sample sequenced in a study of cytomegalovirus exposure and HLA in healthy donors. PCR employed 60 Vbeta and 13 Jbeta primers. Data came from immunoSEQ multiplex PCR; TCRdb stores just in-frame clones and leaves some out. This table has roughly 150,000 clones, approximately 70% appearing once. The sequenced sample was PBMCs. Receptor source: a woman aged 60-70 years in good health and CMV-seropositive.

This chain links TRBV9 with TRBJ1-1, with D possibly matching TRBD1 (5 bases). Trimming shortened V by 0 bases and J by 4 bases, and 7 bases separated the two germline ends. CDR1 SGDLS and CDR2 YYNGEE come from the germline V gene. The CDR3 has 13 amino acids. DNA of the CDR3: TGTGCCAGCAGCGTAGGACAGTCCACTGAAGCTTTCTTT. Its protein product is CASSVGQSTEAFF.

This chain links TRBV23-1 with TRBJ2-1, with TRBD2 matching 8 bases. TRBV23-1 is annotated as an ORF whose role is uncertain. With 10 bases clipped from V and 9 bases from J, the junction kept 2 bases outside the gene matches. The CDR3 runs to 10 residues. In nucleotides, the CDR3 is TGCGCCACCCGGGGGGGTGAGCAGTTCTTC. Amino acid sequence: CATRGGEQFF.

V gene TRBV28 combines with J gene TRBJ1-1, with D possibly TRBD1 on 5 matching bases. The CDR3 is made up of 17 amino acids. V lost 5 bases and J 3 bases, leaving 22 bases between the germline ends. Looked up from germline, CDR1 is MDHEN and CDR2 is SYDVKM. The CDR3 sequence is CASSPRTTGGGDTEAFF. Written as DNA, the CDR3 is TGTGCCAGCAGTCCCCGTACTACGGGGGGAGGTGACACTGAAGCTTTCTTT.

This clone was observed a few times. This rearrangement joins TRBV29-1 to TRBJ2-2; TRBD2 matches 7 bases. The CDR3 length is 13 residues. V was clipped by 2 bases and J by 4 bases; unmatched bases: 1. Germline CDR1 and CDR2: SQVTM and ANQGSEA. The CDR3, as DNA: TGCAGCGTTGAAAGCGGGATCACCGGGGAGCTGTTTTTT. It is translated as CSVESGITGELFF.

Concerning this clone itself: The sample has other DNA sequences that encode this CDR3 too. The V call is TRBV14, the J call TRBJ1-1; TRBD1 might be the D (5 bases). This CDR3 has 14 residues. V gave up 4 bases and J gave up 4 bases, with 13 bases separating them. CDR1 and CDR2 from the germline V gene are SGHDN and FVKESK. The CDR3 nucleotides read TGTGCCAGCAGCCCGACGGGGGGTGGCACTGAAGCTTTCTTT. It is translated as CASSPTGGGTEAFF.

The rearrangement links TRBV5-1 to TRBJ2-3; 8 bases are a match to TRBD1. CDR3 length: 16 amino acids. Germline trimming cut 0 bases from V and 1 base from J; bases unmatched to any gene: 4. CDR1 is SGHRS, CDR2 YFSETQ, per germline. CDR3 nucleotide sequence: TGCGCCAGCAGCTTGGTCCCGACAGGGGGCACAGATACGCAGTATTTT. Its translation: CASSLVPTGGTDTQYF.

V gene TRBV4-2 combines with J gene TRBJ2-4; tentative D call: TRBD2 (5 bases). Germline-derived CDR1 and CDR2 are LGHNA and YNFKEQ. The length of the CDR3 is 14 residues. With 4 bases removed from V and 6 bases from J, the gap between germline ends came to 13 bases. The CDR3 sequence: CASSRYTEGNIQYF. CDR3 in DNA: TGTGCCAGCAGCCGGTACACCGAGGGAAACATTCAGTACTTC.

The chain employs TRBV9 and TRBJ1-1, with D perhaps TRBD1 (6 bases). V dropped 0 bases and J dropped 4 bases, with 10 bases sitting between them. Per germline, CDR1 SGDLS and CDR2 YYNGEE. The CDR3 has 14 residues. CDR3 nucleotides: TGTGCCAGCAGCGTAGACAGGGAGGGCACTGAAGCTTTCTTT. This sequence encodes CASSVDREGTEAFF.

V is TRBV29-1 and J is TRBJ1-5, with D perhaps matching TRBD1 (6 bases). CDR3 length equals 15 residues. The V and J ends lost 4 bases and 2 bases respectively, with 15 bases between them. CDR1 SQVTM and CDR2 ANQGSEA come from the germline V gene. The CDR3 nucleotides are TGCAGCGTTGCGACAGGTTCTGTGGGCAATCAGCCCCAGCATTTT. Its protein is CSVATGSVGNQPQHF.

This clone was recorded a few times. The CDR3 reads CSVEDGGVTEAFF. The CDR3 nucleotides read TGCAGCGTTGAAGATGGAGGGGTCACTGAAGCTTTCTTT. The chain links TRBV29-1 to TRBJ1-1, with D tentatively TRBD1 (5 bases). The CDR3 covers 13 residues. Germline V gene data show CDR1 as SQVTM and CDR2 as ANQGSEA. V was shortened by 0 bases and J by 4 bases, with 9 bases between the two germline ends.

V and J are TRBV7-9 and TRBJ2-7; TRBD2 is a possible D gene (6 bases). Germline V gives CDR1 SEHNR, CDR2 FQNEAQ (reference sequence). This CDR3 spans 14 amino acids. V was cut by 2 bases and J by 5 bases, with 13 bases left in between. CDR3 DNA sequence: TGTGCCAGCAGCTTACCCGGGACTTTTAACGAGCAGTACTTC. Translated: CASSLPGTFNEQYF.

This chain joins TRBV5-1 and TRBJ2-1, with 8 bases lining up with TRBD1. The V and J ends lost 4 bases and 4 bases, in that order; junction bases with no gene match: 7. The CDR3 is made up of 15 amino acids. Germline loops: CDR1 SGHRS, CDR2 YFSETQ. The DNA of the CDR3 is TGCGCCAGCAGCACCGGACAGGGAGGATACAATGAGCAGTTCTTC. Its protein is CASSTGQGGYNEQFF.

The J gene is TRBJ1-5, the V gene TRBV5-4, with 7 bases fitting TRBD1. J was trimmed by 1 base and V by 0 bases; bases with no gene match: 4. The V gene's germline CDR1 is SGHNT and CDR2 YYREEE (reference sequence). The CDR3 is 16 residues long. CDR3 coding DNA: TGTGCCAGCAGCTTGGAAGAGGGGGCGAGCAATCAGCCCCAGCATTTT. It yields the protein CASSLEEGASNQPQHF.

The J gene is TRBJ2-5, the V gene TRBV9; 11 bases agree with TRBD2. This CDR3 has 15 amino acids. The germline gives CDR1 SGDLS, CDR2 YYNGEE. The trim removed 4 bases at V and 3 bases at J, leaving 5 bases unmatched. The CDR3 DNA is TGTGCCAGCAGCCCCCTGGGACTAGCGGAAGAGACCCAGTACTTC. This encodes CASSPLGLAEETQYF. The entire variable domain, with the rest obtained from reference TRBV9 and TRBJ2-5, is as follows: DSGVTQTPKHLITATGQRVTLRCSPRSGDLSVYWYQQSLDQGLQFLIQYYNGEERAKGNILERFSAQQFPDLHSELNLSSLELGDSALYFCASSPLGLAEETQYFGPGTRLLVL.